This passage covers 26 T cell receptor beta chains from one sample sequenced in a study of blood T cell repertoires in COVID-19. Sequenced by immunoSEQ multiplex PCR; TCRdb stores in-frame clones only, minus some. The sample consists of about 170,000 clones, roughly four fifths of them appearing once. The source material was peripheral blood. The source of these receptors is a middle-aged man who had recovered from COVID-19.

The J gene is TRBJ2-4, the V gene TRBV28; weak D call: TRBD1 (6 bases). V lost 0 bases to trimming and J lost 1 base, with 10 bases between them. The CDR3 covers 16 residues. Germline lookup yields CDR1 MDHEN and CDR2 SYDVKM. In DNA, the CDR3 is TGTGCCAGCAGTTTATGGGGCCAGGGGGCCAAAAACATTCAGTACTTC. Its translation: CASSLWGQGAKNIQYF.

V and J are TRBV18 and TRBJ1-4; D not resolved. The germline V and J ends were trimmed by 6 bases and 8 bases, with 10 bases remaining between them. The CDR3 length is 12 residues. CDR1 KGHSH and CDR2 LQKENI come from the germline V gene. The CDR3 sequence: CASSLTGEKLFF. DNA for the CDR3: TGTGCCAGCTCTTTAACGGGAGAAAAACTGTTTTTT. The whole variable domain, remainder taken from reference TRBV18 and TRBJ1-4, is NAGVMQNPRHLVRRRGQEARLRCSPMKGHSHVYWYRQLPEEGLKFMVYLQKENIIDESGMPKERFSAEFPKEGPSILRIQQVVRGDSAAYFCASSLTGEKLFFGSGTQLSVL.

V gene TRBV28 combines with J gene TRBJ1-2; TRBD1 matches at 10 bases. The CDR3 loop spans 14 amino acids. Per germline, CDR1 MDHEN and CDR2 SYDVKM. Losses at the gene ends were 6 bases for V and 4 bases for J; bases not matched to a gene: 5. Written as DNA, the CDR3 is TGTGCCAGCAGAAGACAGGGGGCATTCTATGGCTACACCTTC. Its translation is CASRRQGAFYGYTF.

This chain joins TRBV11-1 and TRBJ2-3; 7 nucleotides match TRBD1. Looked up from germline, CDR1 is SGHAT and CDR2 is FQDESV (reference sequence). Trimming cost V 3 bases and J 6 bases; bases outside gene matches: 12. The CDR3 has 16 residues. CDR3 sequence (DNA): TGTGCCAGCAGCTTCCGGACCGGGACAGCCCTGGATACGCAGTATTTT. Its translation: CASSFRTGTALDTQYF.

V usage is TRBV6-5 and J usage is TRBJ2-7; D perhaps matches TRBD1 (7 bases). The CDR3 extends over 13 amino acids. From germline, CDR1 is MNHEY and CDR2 SVGAGI. The CDR3 nucleotides read TGTGTCACTACAGGGGCCGGGGGTCGCGAGCAGTACTTC. It translates to CVTTGAGGREQYF.

This sequence joins TRBV27 and TRBJ1-3; 11 positions agree with TRBD1. The CDR3 covers 15 residues. Germline CDR1 MNHEY, CDR2 SMNVEV (reference sequence). J lost 2 bases, V lost 5 bases, and 2 bases had no gene match. The CDR3 is CASSLDRGPGNTIYF. The CDR3 bases are TGTGCCAGCAGTCTGGACAGGGGGCCTGGAAACACCATATATTTT.

This clone came up a few times. The chain has TRBV18 and TRBJ1-5; the D is unclear. This CDR3 is 16 amino acids long. V gave up 2 bases and J gave up 0 bases, with 11 bases separating them. Germline CDR1 KGHSH, CDR2 LQKENI. The DNA of the CDR3 is TGTGCCAGCTCACCAGAGGGTTTGTATAGCAATCAGCCCCAGCATTTT. Protein product: CASSPEGLYSNQPQHF.

As for this clone: At one end the junction does not follow the germline gene, possibly because of a read error. The rearrangement uses TRBV27 and TRBJ2-7; 11 bases fit TRBD1. The CDR3 loop spans 12 amino acids. In germline, CDR1 is MNHEY, CDR2 SMNVEV (reference sequence). In DNA form, the CDR3 reads TGTGCCAGCAGTGGGGAGGGACAGGGGGTCCTCTTC. Translating it yields CASSGEGQGVLF.

This rearrangement joins TRBV9 to TRBJ2-7, with D possibly TRBD1 on 6 matching bases. V lost 3 bases to trimming and J lost 4 bases, with 20 bases between them. Germline assignment: CDR1 SGDLS and CDR2 YYNGEE. CDR3 size: 16 residues. CDR3 in amino acids: CASSAPGVMGAYEQYF. CDR3 DNA: TGTGCCAGCAGCGCTCCAGGGGTTATGGGGGCGTACGAGCAGTACTTC.

This sequence joins TRBV28 and TRBJ1-1; 10 bases fit TRBD1. From germline, CDR1 is MDHEN and CDR2 SYDVKM. The length of the CDR3 is 14 residues. Trimming cost V 11 bases and J 2 bases; bases outside gene matches: 8. The CDR3: CAGTTGGPNTEAFF. Written as DNA, the CDR3 is TGTGCCGGCACGACAGGGGGCCCTAACACTGAAGCTTTCTTT.

CDR3 nucleotide sequence: TGTGCCAGCAGCTTGGTTGGTTGGACTAGAGGCTACGAGCAGTACTTC. It encodes CASSLVGWTRGYEQYF. The rearrangement joins TRBV5-6 to TRBJ2-7; 7 bases fit TRBD2. J was trimmed by 3 bases and V by 0 bases; bases with no gene match: 9. The CDR3 runs 16 residues. CDR1 and CDR2 (germline): SGHDT, YYEEEE.

The J gene is TRBJ2-7, the V gene TRBV28, with TRBD2 matching over 10 bases. The germline V gene encodes CDR1 MDHEN and CDR2 SYDVKM. This CDR3 is 15 amino acids long. Losses at the gene ends were 3 bases for V and 3 bases for J; bases not matched to a gene: 5. In DNA form, the CDR3 reads TGTGCCAGCAGTTTTCTAGCGGGAGCGCACTACGAGCAGTACTTC. Translating it yields CASSFLAGAHYEQYF.

The V and J genes are TRBV19 and TRBJ2-1; 12 positions match TRBD2. The CDR3 totals 15 residues. The junction had 6 bases not matched to a gene; V was cut back by 5 bases and J by 7 bases. Germline assignment: CDR1 LNHDA and CDR2 SQIVND (reference sequence). CDR3 amino acids: CASSVTSGSENEQFF. CDR3 in DNA: TGTGCCAGTAGTGTGACTAGCGGGAGTGAGAATGAGCAGTTCTTC.

The chain uses TRBV12-3 or TRBV12-4 and TRBJ1-1, with a weak D call TRBD1 (5 bases). This CDR3 comprises 12 residues. V was clipped by 7 bases and J by 11 bases, with 17 bases between them. This chain's CDR3 is CASTQQVSQAFF. The CDR3 DNA sequence: TGTGCCAGCACCCAACAGGTATCGCAGGCTTTCTTT.

The chain links TRBV6-5 to TRBJ1-4, with unresolved D. The CDR3 totals 14 residues. V lost 6 bases and J lost 0, with 8 bases in between. Germline values: CDR1 MNHEY, CDR2 SVGAGI. CDR3 DNA: TGTGCCAGCAGACCTCAGTCAACTAATGAAAAACTGTTTTTT. It specifies CASRPQSTNEKLFF.

This clone has just one count. This chain uses TRBV19 with TRBJ2-3; 12 bases match TRBD2. Germline CDR1 LNHDA, CDR2 SQIVND (reference sequence). J lost 1 base, V lost 5 bases, and 4 bases had no gene match. CDR3 size: 16 residues. CDR3 coding DNA: TGTGCCAGTAGTTCACTAGCGGGGGGAGGCACAGATACGCAGTATTTT. Protein sequence: CASSSLAGGGTDTQYF.

The CDR3 here is CASSQLAIDSYEQYF. CDR3 sequence (DNA): TGCGCCAGCAGCCAACTAGCAATAGACTCCTACGAGCAGTACTTC. The genes are TRBV4-3 and TRBJ2-7, with D possibly TRBD2 on 5 matching bases. This CDR3 comprises 15 residues. The germline CDR1 and CDR2 sequences are LGHNA and YSLEER. With 2 bases removed from V and 0 bases from J, the gap between germline ends came to 11 bases.

In nucleotides, the CDR3 is TGTGCCAGTAGTATACTGGGACAGGGGGCGGGAAAACTGTTTTTT. Translated, it gives CASSILGQGAGKLFF. This chain joins TRBV19 and TRBJ1-4, with 12 bases that match TRBD1. The CDR3 covers 15 residues. CDR1 is LNHDA, CDR2 SQIVND, per germline (reference sequence). V trimming: 2 bases; J trimming: 10 bases; junction bases outside the gene matches: 5.

This clone is deemed medium-sized. V usage is TRBV18 and J usage is TRBJ2-5; 7 nucleotides match TRBD1. CDR3 size: 15 residues. The germline gives CDR1 KGHSH, CDR2 LQKENI. V lost 2 bases and J lost 4; bases outside the gene matches: 7. Written as DNA, the CDR3 is TGTGCCAGCTCACCAAGGGACAGATGGGCAGAGACCCAGTACTTC. Translation gives CASSPRDRWAETQYF. The full variable domain, in which reference TRBV18 and TRBJ2-5 provide the parts outside the CDR3, is NAGVMQNPRHLVRRRGQEARLRCSPMKGHSHVYWYRQLPEEGLKFMVYLQKENIIDESGMPKERFSAEFPKEGPSILRIQQVVRGDSAAYFCASSPRDRWAETQYFGPGTRLLVL.

The table lists this clone with many counts. The chain employs TRBV29-1 and TRBJ1-2; 7 bases line up with TRBD1. Losses at the gene ends were 7 bases for V and 6 bases for J; bases not matched to a gene: 5. Germline lookup yields CDR1 SQVTM and CDR2 ANQGSEA. The CDR3 length is 11 residues. The CDR3 bases are TGCAGCGATCGACAGGGCGATGGCTACACCTTC. It specifies CSDRQGDGYTF.

The chain joins TRBV6-2 or TRBV6-3 to TRBJ1-1, with D tentatively TRBD1 (6 bases). CDR3 length equals 11 residues. Germline CDR1 and CDR2: MNHEY and SVGEGT. V lost 5 bases and J 11 bases, leaving 12 bases between the germline ends. CDR3 in DNA: TGTGCCAGCAGTACAGGGCCTGGGGCTTTCTTT. Translating gives CASSTGPGAFF.

This clone was found a few times. The rearrangement links TRBV6-2 or TRBV6-3 to TRBJ2-3; 11 bases are shared with TRBD2. CDR3 size: 15 residues. J was trimmed by 4 bases and V by 0 bases; bases with no gene match: 0. Germline V gene sequence: CDR1 MNHEY, CDR2 SVGEGT. In nucleotides, the CDR3 is TGTGCCAGCAGTTACTCGACTAGCGGGGCAGATACGCAGTATTTT. It encodes CASSYSTSGADTQYF.

V is TRBV7-2 and J is TRBJ1-5, with 9 nucleotides matching TRBD1. The CDR3 loop spans 14 amino acids. Germline V gene sequence: CDR1 SGHTA, CDR2 FQGNSA. Trimming took 5 bases from V and 8 from J; bases not matched to a gene: 7. As DNA, the CDR3 is TGTGCCAGCAGCCTTAACAGGGGGCATGAGCCCCAGCATTTT. It encodes CASSLNRGHEPQHF. Full variable domain (remainder filled in from reference TRBV7-2 and TRBJ1-5): GAGVSQSPSNKVTEKGKDVELRCDPISGHTALYWYRQSLGQGLEFLIYFQGNSAPDKSGLPSDRFSAERTGGSVSTLTIQRTQQEDSAVYLCASSLNRGHEPQHFGDGTRLSIL.

This CDR3 is CASRSGVVGDGYTF. Here the CDR3 DNA reads TGTGCCAGCAGATCAGGGGTCGTGGGCGATGGCTACACCTTC. The chain recombines TRBV6-5 with TRBJ1-2, with D possibly matching TRBD1 (6 bases). This CDR3 contains 14 residues. The V and J ends lost 6 bases and 6 bases respectively, with 17 bases between them. The germline gives CDR1 MNHEY, CDR2 SVGAGI.

The CDR3 spells CASSQFWTGDYGYTF. The CDR3 DNA reads as TGTGCCAGCTCACAGTTCTGGACAGGGGATTATGGCTACACCTTC. V usage is TRBV18 and J usage is TRBJ1-2; TRBD1 aligns across 9 bases. The V segment lost 4 bases and the J segment 5 bases; nucleotides outside the gene matches: 8. Germline CDR1 and CDR2: KGHSH and LQKENI. The CDR3 has 15 amino acids.

This rearrangement joins TRBV18 to TRBJ1-1; 7 positions match TRBD1. J was trimmed by 1 base and V by 4 bases; bases with no gene match: 6. Per the germline V gene, CDR1 is KGHSH and CDR2 is LQKENI. This CDR3 comprises 15 residues. The CDR3 sequence is CASSRTGTENTEAFF. In DNA form, the CDR3 reads TGTGCCAGCTCACGGACCGGGACAGAGAACACTGAAGCTTTCTTT.